This passage covers 14 T cell receptor beta chains from one sample sequenced in a study of T cell changes during pregnancy in multiple sclerosis (dated by TCRdb to 2018 to 2020). Receptor libraries were prepared by the immunoSEQ multiplex PCR assay. TCRdb re-hosts the immuneACCESS table, in-frame sequences only. Its copies lack some clones; in the studies checked, an unresolved V gene accounts for under half of them, and the cause for the rest is not known. A total of 90,000 to 130,000 clones appear in this sample, around nine tenths of them only once. The ten largest clonotypes hold less than 2% of the sample. Sequencing used peripheral blood, obtained in the third trimester of pregnancy. The receptors originated from a female donor with multiple sclerosis, enrolled in a pregnancy study.

The genes are TRBV5-1 and TRBJ2-2, with D unresolved. Trimming left V 4 bases short and J 6 bases short, with 16 bases between. This CDR3 comprises 15 residues. In germline, CDR1 is SGHRS, CDR2 YFSETQ. The CDR3 spells CASSEGSRLAGELFF. CDR3 nucleotide sequence: TGCGCCAGCAGCGAAGGCTCGCGGCTCGCCGGGGAGCTGTTTTTT. Combining the CDR3 with reference TRBV5-1 and TRBJ2-2 gives the whole variable domain KAGVTQTPRYLIKTRGQQVTLSCSPISGHRSVSWYQQTPGQGLQFLFEYFSETQRNKGNFPGRFSGRQFSNSRSEMNVSTLELGDSALYLCASSEGSRLAGELFFGEGSRLTVL.

The chain links TRBV5-1 to TRBJ2-1, with a tentative D call TRBD1 (5 bases). Trimming left V 4 bases short and J 8 bases short, with 13 bases between. In germline, CDR1 is SGHRS, CDR2 YFSETQ. The CDR3 is 13 amino acids. CDR3 bases: TGCGCCAGCAGCCTAGAGAAGGGGTATGAGCAGTTCTTC. Protein sequence: CASSLEKGYEQFF. The full variable domain, with the rest looked up from reference TRBV5-1 and TRBJ2-1, is KAGVTQTPRYLIKTRGQQVTLSCSPISGHRSVSWYQQTPGQGLQFLFEYFSETQRNKGNFPGRFSGRQFSNSRSEMNVSTLELGDSALYLCASSLEKGYEQFFGPGTRLTVL.

The CDR3 loop is CASSQDPGSYEQYF. For the CDR3, the DNA is TGTGCCAGCAGCCAAGATCCAGGTTCCTACGAGCAGTACTTC. The chain recombines TRBV14 with TRBJ2-7; no reliable D call. V lost 0 bases and J 1 base, leaving 7 bases between the germline ends. The CDR3 covers 14 residues. Germline assignment: CDR1 SGHDN and CDR2 FVKESK.

This sequence joins TRBV5-6 and TRBJ1-1; 9 bases fit TRBD1. The CDR3 covers 15 residues. The V segment lost 5 bases and the J segment 6 bases; nucleotides outside the gene matches: 11. The V gene's germline CDR1 is SGHDT and CDR2 YYEEEE. Written as DNA, the CDR3 is TGTGCCAGCAGTTTCCTGGACAGGGGTAAGGCTGAAGCTTTCTTT. Protein product: CASSFLDRGKAEAFF.

The J gene is TRBJ1-3, the V gene TRBV5-1, with D perhaps TRBD1 (5 bases). Germline-derived CDR1 and CDR2 are SGHRS and YFSETQ. With 0 bases removed from V and 0 bases from J, the gap between germline ends came to 19 bases. This CDR3 is 19 amino acids long. The CDR3 sequence: CASSLGPDRSANSGNTIYF. In DNA form, the CDR3 reads TGCGCCAGCAGCTTGGGGCCCGACAGAAGCGCCAACTCTGGAAACACCATATATTTT.

The chain is built from TRBV4-1 and TRBJ1-1; D possibly corresponds to TRBD1 (5 bases). This CDR3 region has 14 residues. V shed 4 bases and J shed 7 bases, with 16 bases lying between them. Germline values: CDR1 MGHRA, CDR2 YSYEKL. The CDR3 protein is CASSRSQGALEAFF. DNA for the CDR3: TGCGCCAGCAGCCGGTCGCAAGGGGCGCTTGAAGCTTTCTTT.

V is TRBV9 and J is TRBJ1-3, with 11 bases matching TRBD1. Germline V gene lookup returns CDR1 SGDLS and CDR2 YYNGEE. The CDR3 is made up of 17 amino acids. V lost 4 bases to trimming and J lost 3 bases; unmatched junction nucleotides: 9. The DNA for the CDR3 is TGTGCCAGCAGCCTCGGGACAGGGGGTTTAGATGGAAACACCATATATTTT. It yields the protein CASSLGTGGLDGNTIYF. Together with reference TRBV9 and TRBJ1-3, the CDR3 gives the full variable domain: DSGVTQTPKHLITATGQRVTLRCSPRSGDLSVYWYQQSLDQGLQFLIQYYNGEERAKGNILERFSAQQFPDLHSELNLSSLELGDSALYFCASSLGTGGLDGNTIYFGEGSWLTVV.

V gene TRBV19 combines with J gene TRBJ2-1; 11 bases line up with TRBD2. The CDR3 covers 16 residues. V shed 5 bases, J shed 6 bases, and the junction held 9 bases outside the gene matches. In germline, CDR1 is LNHDA, CDR2 SQIVND (reference sequence). Here the CDR3 reads CASSSFSGGASNEQFF. DNA for the CDR3: TGTGCCAGTAGTTCCTTTAGCGGGGGGGCCAGCAATGAGCAGTTCTTC.

The chain recombines TRBV9 with TRBJ2-5, with D perhaps matching TRBD1 (5 bases). Germline CDR1 reads SGDLS; CDR2 reads YYNGEE. The V end was cut by 0 bases, the J end by 2 bases, with 11 bases between. The length of the CDR3 is 15 residues. The CDR3 here is CASSVAWGLQETQYF. CDR3 DNA: TGTGCCAGCAGCGTAGCTTGGGGCCTGCAAGAGACCCAGTACTTC.

This chain joins TRBV6-5 and TRBJ1-2; TRBD1 aligns across 8 bases. In germline, CDR1 is MNHEY, CDR2 SVGAGI. The CDR3 contains 14 residues. V shed 5 bases, J shed 4 bases, and the junction held 6 bases outside the gene matches. CDR3 nucleotides: TGTGCCAGCAGTCAGGGGGCATTGGGCTATGGCTACACCTTC. Translated: CASSQGALGYGYTF.

The chain employs TRBV7-6 and TRBJ2-3; 14 bases are shared with TRBD2. CDR1 SGHVS and CDR2 FNYEAQ come from the germline V gene. This CDR3 spans 16 amino acids. After removal of 4 bases from V and 3 bases from J, the junction contained 3 bases not matched to a gene. This chain's CDR3 is CASSSGLAGGTDTQYF. The CDR3 nucleotides read TGTGCCAGCAGCTCAGGACTAGCGGGGGGAACAGATACGCAGTATTTT.

This chain uses TRBV7-9 with TRBJ1-4; tentatively, D is TRBD1 (6 bases). Trimming pared 3 bases from V and 8 bases from J, leaving 10 bases between. This CDR3 is built from 13 residues. From germline, CDR1 is SEHNR and CDR2 FQNEAQ (reference sequence). The CDR3 nucleotides read TGTGCCAGCAGCTTGGGGGCAGGGGAAAAACTGTTTTTT. Amino acid sequence: CASSLGAGEKLFF. Based on the CDR3 plus reference TRBV7-9 and TRBJ1-4, the full variable domain is DTGVSQNPRHKITKRGQNVTFRCDPISEHNRLYWYRQTLGQGPEFLTYFQNEAQLEKSRLLSDRFSAERPKGSFSTLEIQRTEQGDSAMYLCASSLGAGEKLFFGSGTQLSVL.

This rearrangement joins TRBV6-1 to TRBJ2-1; no definite D call. V was trimmed by 3 bases and J by 0 bases, leaving 6 bases between them. Germline CDR1 is MNHNS and CDR2 is SASEGT. This CDR3 spans 14 amino acids. The DNA for the CDR3 is TGTGCCAGCAGTGACTTAATCTCCTACAATGAGCAGTTCTTC. Translated, it gives CASSDLISYNEQFF.

This clone was seen a single time. The chain couples TRBV27 to TRBJ2-7, with D tentatively TRBD1 (6 bases). Between the trimmed V and J ends, which lost 3 bases and 0 bases, there was a span of 12 bases. This CDR3 region has 15 residues. Germline values: CDR1 MNHEY, CDR2 SMNVEV (reference sequence). CDR3 DNA: TGTGCCAGCAGTTTTGGGGGCCAGGCCTCCTACGAGCAGTACTTC. It encodes CASSFGGQASYEQYF.